Listed here are 5 T cell receptor beta chains from one sample, sequenced in a study of cytomegalovirus exposure and HLA in healthy donors. The PCR made use of 60 Vbeta and 13 Jbeta primers. Clones were sequenced by immunoSEQ multiplex PCR, and TCRdb holds only the in-frame ones, with some missing. The sample contains about 140,000 clones, roughly 75% of which appear only once. Sequencing input: PBMCs. These receptor sequences come from a female donor in good health and CMV-seronegative.

This clone appeared a single time. The chain recombines TRBV5-6 with TRBJ1-2; weak D call: TRBD1 (5 bases). V gave up 3 bases and J gave up 6 bases, with 21 bases separating them. Germline lookup yields CDR1 SGHDT and CDR2 YYEEEE. This CDR3 contains 16 residues. The CDR3 DNA is TGTGCCAGCAGCTCATCTTCAGGGTCGATAGCCCATGGCTACACCTTC. It specifies CASSSSSGSIAHGYTF.

The chain joins TRBV4-2 to TRBJ2-5; possible D gene TRBD2, 5 bases. Trimming left V 1 base short and J 5 bases short, with 17 bases between. This CDR3 spans 16 amino acids. Germline V gene lookup returns CDR1 LGHNA and CDR2 YNFKEQ. The DNA for the CDR3 is TGTGCCAGCAGCCAAGTGTTGTCGGGAAAGGAGGAGACCCAGTACTTC. Protein product: CASSQVLSGKEETQYF.

V usage is TRBV7-2 and J usage is TRBJ2-1; 12 bases agree with TRBD2. The trim removed 4 bases at V and 6 bases at J, leaving 7 bases unmatched. The V gene's germline CDR1 is SGHTA and CDR2 FQGNSA. The CDR3 runs 16 residues. The CDR3 spells CASSSLAGGPSNEQFF. The CDR3 region has the DNA TGTGCCAGCAGCTCCCTAGCGGGAGGGCCGAGCAATGAGCAGTTCTTC.

V gene TRBV28 combines with J gene TRBJ1-2; perhaps TRBD1 as D (6 bases). The germline CDR1 and CDR2 sequences are MDHEN and SYDVKM. V shed 2 bases and J shed 6 bases, with 7 bases lying between them. The CDR3 spans 12 residues. The CDR3 DNA is TGTGCCAGCAGTTTACGACAGGATGGCTACACCTTC. It translates to CASSLRQDGYTF.

The chain links TRBV6-5 to TRBJ1-1; D perhaps matches TRBD1 (6 bases). The CDR3 runs 12 residues. Between the trimmed V and J ends, which lost 5 bases and 4 bases, there was a span of 8 bases. Per the germline V gene, CDR1 is MNHEY and CDR2 is SVGAGI. Here the CDR3 DNA reads TGTGCCAGCAGTACAGGGCCCACTGAAGCTTTCTTT. Protein product: CASSTGPTEAFF.